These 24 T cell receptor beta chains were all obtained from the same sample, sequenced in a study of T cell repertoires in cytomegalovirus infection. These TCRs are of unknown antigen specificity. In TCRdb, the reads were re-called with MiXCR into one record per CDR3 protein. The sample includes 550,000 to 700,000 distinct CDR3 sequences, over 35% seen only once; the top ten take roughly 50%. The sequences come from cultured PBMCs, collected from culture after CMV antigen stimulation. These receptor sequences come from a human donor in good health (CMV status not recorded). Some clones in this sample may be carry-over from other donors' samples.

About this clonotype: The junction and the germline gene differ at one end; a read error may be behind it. The DNA of the CDR3 is TGTGCCAGCAGGGAAGGACAGGGGATAGGCCAAGAGACCCAGTACTTC. As protein: CASREGQGIGQETQYF. The rearrangement uses TRBV2 and TRBJ2-5; 9 bases fit TRBD1. Germline CDR1 and CDR2: SNHLY and FYNNEI. There are 16 residues in the CDR3. Complete variable domain (other parts from reference TRBV2 and TRBJ2-5): EPEVTQTPSHQVTQMGQEVILRCVPISNHLYFYWYRQILGQKVEFLVSFYNNEISEKSEIFDDQFSVERPDGSNFTLKIRSTKLEDSAMYFCASREGQGIGQETQYFGPGTRLLVL.

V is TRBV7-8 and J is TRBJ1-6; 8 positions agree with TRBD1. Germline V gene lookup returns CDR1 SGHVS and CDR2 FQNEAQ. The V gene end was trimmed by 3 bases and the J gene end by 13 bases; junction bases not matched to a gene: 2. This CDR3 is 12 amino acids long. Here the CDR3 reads CASSFDRGPLHF. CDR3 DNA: TGTGCCAGCAGCTTTGACAGGGGCCCCCTCCACTTT.

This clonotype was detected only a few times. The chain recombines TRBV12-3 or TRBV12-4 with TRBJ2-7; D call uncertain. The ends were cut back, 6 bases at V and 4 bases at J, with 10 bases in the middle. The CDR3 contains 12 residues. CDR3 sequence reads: CASSRGEYEQYF. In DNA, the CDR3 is TGTGCCAGCAGCCGCGGAGAGTACGAGCAGTACTTC.

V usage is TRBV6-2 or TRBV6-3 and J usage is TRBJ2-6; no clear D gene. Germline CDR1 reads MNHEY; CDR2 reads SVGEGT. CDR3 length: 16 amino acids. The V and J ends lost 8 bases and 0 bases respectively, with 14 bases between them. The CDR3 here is CASGAPSDSGANVLTF. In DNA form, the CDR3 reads TGTGCCAGCGGTGCGCCCAGCGACTCTGGGGCCAACGTCCTGACTTTC.

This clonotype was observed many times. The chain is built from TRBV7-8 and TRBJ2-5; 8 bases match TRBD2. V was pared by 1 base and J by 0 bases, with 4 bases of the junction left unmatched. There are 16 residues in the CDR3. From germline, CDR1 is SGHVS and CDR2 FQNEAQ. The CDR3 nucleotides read TGTGCCAGCAGCTTAGGAGGCGGGGGGCACCAAGAGACCCAGTACTTC. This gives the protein CASSLGGGGHQETQYF.

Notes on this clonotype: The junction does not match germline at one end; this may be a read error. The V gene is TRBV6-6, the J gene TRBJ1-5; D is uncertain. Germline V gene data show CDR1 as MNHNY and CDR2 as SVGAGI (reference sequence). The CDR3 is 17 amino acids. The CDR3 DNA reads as TGTGCCAGCAGTTACGGAGCACAGCGAAATAGCATTCAGCCCCAGCATTTT. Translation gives CASSYGAQRNSIQPQHF.

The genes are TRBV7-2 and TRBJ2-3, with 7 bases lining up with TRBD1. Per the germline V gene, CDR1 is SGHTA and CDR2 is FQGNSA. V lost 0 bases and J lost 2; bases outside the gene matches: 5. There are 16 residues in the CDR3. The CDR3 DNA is TGTGCCAGCAGCTTAGCTTGGGGACAGACCACAGATACGCAGTATTTT. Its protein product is CASSLAWGQTTDTQYF.

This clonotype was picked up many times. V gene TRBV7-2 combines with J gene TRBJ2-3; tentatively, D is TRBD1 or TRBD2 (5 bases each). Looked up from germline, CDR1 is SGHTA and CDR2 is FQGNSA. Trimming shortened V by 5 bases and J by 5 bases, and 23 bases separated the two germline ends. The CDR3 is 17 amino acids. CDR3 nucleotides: TGTGCCAGCAGCACTCAGCGGAGGTCATTTGGGGGAGATACGCAGTATTTT. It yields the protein CASSTQRRSFGGDTQYF.

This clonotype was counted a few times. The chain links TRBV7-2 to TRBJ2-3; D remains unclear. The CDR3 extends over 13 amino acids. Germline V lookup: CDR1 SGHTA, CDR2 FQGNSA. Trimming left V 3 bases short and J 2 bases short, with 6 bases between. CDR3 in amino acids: CASSLPDTDTQYF. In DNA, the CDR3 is TGTGCCAGCAGCTTGCCGGACACAGATACGCAGTATTTT.

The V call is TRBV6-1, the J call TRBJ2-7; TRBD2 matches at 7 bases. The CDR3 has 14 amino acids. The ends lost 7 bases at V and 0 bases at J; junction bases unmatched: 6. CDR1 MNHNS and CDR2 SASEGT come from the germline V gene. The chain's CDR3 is CASNELAVSYEQYF. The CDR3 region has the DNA TGTGCCAGCAACGAGCTAGCGGTCTCCTACGAGCAGTACTTC.

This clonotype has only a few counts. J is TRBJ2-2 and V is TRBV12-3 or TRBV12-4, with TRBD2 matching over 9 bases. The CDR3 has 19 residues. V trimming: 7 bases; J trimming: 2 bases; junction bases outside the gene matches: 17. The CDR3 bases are TGTGCCAGCACCCCCCTGATGATGCTAGCGGGATATAACACCGGGGAGCTGTTTTTT. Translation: CASTPLMMLAGYNTGELFF.

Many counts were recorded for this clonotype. The CDR3, as DNA: TGTGCCAGCAGCTTAGATAGCGGGAGAATGGGCGAGCAGTACTTC. Residues: CASSLDSGRMGEQYF. The chain couples TRBV7-8 to TRBJ2-7, with 9 bases identical to TRBD2. The CDR3 totals 15 residues. Per germline, CDR1 SGHVS and CDR2 FQNEAQ. The ends lost 1 base at V and 6 bases at J; junction bases unmatched: 7.

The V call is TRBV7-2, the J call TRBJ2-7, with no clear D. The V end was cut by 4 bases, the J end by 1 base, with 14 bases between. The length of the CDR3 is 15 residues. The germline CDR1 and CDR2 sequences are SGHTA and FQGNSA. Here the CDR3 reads CASSSTAGRSYEQYF. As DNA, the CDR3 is TGTGCCAGCAGCTCTACCGCTGGTCGGTCCTACGAGCAGTACTTC.

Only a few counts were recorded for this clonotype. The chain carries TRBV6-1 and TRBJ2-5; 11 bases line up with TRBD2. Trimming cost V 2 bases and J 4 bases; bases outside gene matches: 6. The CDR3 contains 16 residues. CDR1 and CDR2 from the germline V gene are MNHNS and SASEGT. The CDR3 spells CASSERASGRRETQYF. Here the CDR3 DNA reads TGTGCCAGCAGTGAACGGGCTAGCGGGAGGCGAGAGACCCAGTACTTC.

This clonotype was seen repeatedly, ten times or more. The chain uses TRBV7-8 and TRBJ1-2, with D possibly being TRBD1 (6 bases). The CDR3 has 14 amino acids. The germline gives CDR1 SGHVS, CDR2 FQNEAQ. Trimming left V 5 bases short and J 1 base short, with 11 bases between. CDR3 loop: CASSEGQFNYGYTF. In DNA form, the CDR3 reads TGTGCCAGCAGCGAAGGACAGTTTAACTATGGCTACACCTTC.

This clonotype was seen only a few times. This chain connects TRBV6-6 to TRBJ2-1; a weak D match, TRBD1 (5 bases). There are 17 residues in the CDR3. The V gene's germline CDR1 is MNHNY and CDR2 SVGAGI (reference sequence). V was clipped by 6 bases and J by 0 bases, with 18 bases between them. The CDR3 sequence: CASSELRGFSSYNEQFF. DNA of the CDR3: TGTGCCAGCAGCGAACTAAGGGGTTTCAGCTCCTACAATGAGCAGTTCTTC.

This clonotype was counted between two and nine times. The CDR3 sequence: CASSIQGPYEQYF. The CDR3 region has the DNA TGTGCCAGTAGTATACAGGGTCCGTACGAGCAGTACTTC. The gene calls are TRBV19 and TRBJ2-7, with a weak D call TRBD1 (5 bases). Germline V gene lookup returns CDR1 LNHDA and CDR2 SQIVND (reference sequence). V was shortened by 2 bases and J by 4 bases, with 9 bases between the two germline ends. This CDR3 is 13 amino acids long.

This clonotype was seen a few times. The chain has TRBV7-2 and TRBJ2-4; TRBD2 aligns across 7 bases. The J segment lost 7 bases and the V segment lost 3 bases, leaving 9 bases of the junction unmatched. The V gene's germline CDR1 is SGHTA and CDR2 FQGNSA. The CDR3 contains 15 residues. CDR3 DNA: TGTGCCAGCAGCTTCTCTTGGGACTACGAGAACATTCAGTACTTC. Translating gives CASSFSWDYENIQYF.

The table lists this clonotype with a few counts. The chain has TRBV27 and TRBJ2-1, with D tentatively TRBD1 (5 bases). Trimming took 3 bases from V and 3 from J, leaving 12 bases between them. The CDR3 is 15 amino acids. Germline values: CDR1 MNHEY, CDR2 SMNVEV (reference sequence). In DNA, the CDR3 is TGTGCCAGCAGTTTGGCAGGGAACTACTACAATGAGCAGTTCTTC. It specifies CASSLAGNYYNEQFF.

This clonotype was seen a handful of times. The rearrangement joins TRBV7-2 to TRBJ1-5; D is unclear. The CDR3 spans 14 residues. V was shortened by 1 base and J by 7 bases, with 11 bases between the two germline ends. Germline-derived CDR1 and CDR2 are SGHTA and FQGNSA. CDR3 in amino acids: CASSLGPEYQPQHF. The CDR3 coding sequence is TGTGCCAGCAGCTTAGGCCCGGAATACCAGCCCCAGCATTTT.

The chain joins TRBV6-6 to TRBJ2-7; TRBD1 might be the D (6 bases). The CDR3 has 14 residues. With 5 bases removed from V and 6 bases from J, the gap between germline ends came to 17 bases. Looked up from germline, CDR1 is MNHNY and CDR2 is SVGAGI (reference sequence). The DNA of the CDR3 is TGTGCCAGCAGTGACAGGCAGGGCATACGCGAGCAGTACTTC. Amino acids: CASSDRQGIREQYF.

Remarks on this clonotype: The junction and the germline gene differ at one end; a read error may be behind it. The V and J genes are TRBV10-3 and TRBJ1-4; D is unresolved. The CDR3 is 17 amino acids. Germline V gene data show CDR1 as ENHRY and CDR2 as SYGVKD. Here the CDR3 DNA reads TGTGCCATCAGTGAGGCGTTGGGAAGAGCAACTATTGAAAAACTGTTTTTT. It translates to CAISEALGRATIEKLFF.

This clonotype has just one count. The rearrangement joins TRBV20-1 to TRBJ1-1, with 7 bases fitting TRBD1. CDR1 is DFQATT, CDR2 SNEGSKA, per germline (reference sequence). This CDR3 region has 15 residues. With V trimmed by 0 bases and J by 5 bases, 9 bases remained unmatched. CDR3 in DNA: TGCAGTGCTAGAGACCCCACAGGGGCGGGGACTGAAGCTTTCTTT. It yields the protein CSARDPTGAGTEAFF.

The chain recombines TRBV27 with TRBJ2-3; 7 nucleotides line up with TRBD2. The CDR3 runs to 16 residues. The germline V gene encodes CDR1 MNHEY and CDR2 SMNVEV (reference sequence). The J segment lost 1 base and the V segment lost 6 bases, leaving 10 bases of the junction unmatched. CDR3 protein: CASSGGRAARTDTQYF. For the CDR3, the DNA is TGTGCCAGCAGCGGGGGGAGGGCGGCCCGCACAGATACGCAGTATTTT.